Following are 2 T cell receptor beta chains from one sample sequenced in a study of cytomegalovirus exposure and HLA in healthy donors. Vbeta (60) and Jbeta (13) primers were used in the PCR. Assay used: immunoSEQ multiplex PCR; TCRdb lists only in-frame clones, some missing. The table has under 150,000 clones, roughly 84% seen once. The sequencing sample was made of PBMCs. These receptors all stem from a boy between 2 and 10 years old in good health and CMV-seronegative.

This chain joins TRBV9 and TRBJ2-7; 9 positions match TRBD1. Trimming took 2 bases from V and 5 from J; bases not matched to a gene: 8. This CDR3 is 15 amino acids long. Germline CDR1 is SGDLS and CDR2 is YYNGEE. The chain's CDR3 is CASSVLRDRADEQYF. The CDR3 region has the DNA TGTGCCAGCAGCGTGCTCAGGGACAGGGCCGACGAGCAGTACTTC.

The genes are TRBV5-5 and TRBJ1-5; 7 positions match TRBD1. This CDR3 contains 14 residues. V lost 0 bases and J lost 6; bases outside the gene matches: 3. Per germline, CDR1 SGHKS and CDR2 YYEKEE (reference sequence). CDR3 nucleotide sequence: TGTGCCAGCAGCTTGGGCAGGGACAGTCAGCCCCAGCATTTT. The encoded protein is CASSLGRDSQPQHF.